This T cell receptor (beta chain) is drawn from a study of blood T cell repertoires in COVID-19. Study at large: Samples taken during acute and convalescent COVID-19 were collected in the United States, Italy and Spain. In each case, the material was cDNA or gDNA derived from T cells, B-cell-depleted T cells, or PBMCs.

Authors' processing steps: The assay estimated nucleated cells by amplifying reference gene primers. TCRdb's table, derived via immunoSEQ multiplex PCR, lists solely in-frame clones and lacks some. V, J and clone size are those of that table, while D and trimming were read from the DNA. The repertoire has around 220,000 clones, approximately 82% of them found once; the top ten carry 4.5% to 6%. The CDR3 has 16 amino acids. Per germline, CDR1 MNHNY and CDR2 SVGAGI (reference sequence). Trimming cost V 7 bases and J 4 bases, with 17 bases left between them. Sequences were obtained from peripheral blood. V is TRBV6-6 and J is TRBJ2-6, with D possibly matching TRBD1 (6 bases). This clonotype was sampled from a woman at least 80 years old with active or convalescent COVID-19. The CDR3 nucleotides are TGTGCCAGCACAAGATACAGGGTGGAAGGGGCCAACGTCCTGACTTTC. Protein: CASTRYRVEGANVLTF.